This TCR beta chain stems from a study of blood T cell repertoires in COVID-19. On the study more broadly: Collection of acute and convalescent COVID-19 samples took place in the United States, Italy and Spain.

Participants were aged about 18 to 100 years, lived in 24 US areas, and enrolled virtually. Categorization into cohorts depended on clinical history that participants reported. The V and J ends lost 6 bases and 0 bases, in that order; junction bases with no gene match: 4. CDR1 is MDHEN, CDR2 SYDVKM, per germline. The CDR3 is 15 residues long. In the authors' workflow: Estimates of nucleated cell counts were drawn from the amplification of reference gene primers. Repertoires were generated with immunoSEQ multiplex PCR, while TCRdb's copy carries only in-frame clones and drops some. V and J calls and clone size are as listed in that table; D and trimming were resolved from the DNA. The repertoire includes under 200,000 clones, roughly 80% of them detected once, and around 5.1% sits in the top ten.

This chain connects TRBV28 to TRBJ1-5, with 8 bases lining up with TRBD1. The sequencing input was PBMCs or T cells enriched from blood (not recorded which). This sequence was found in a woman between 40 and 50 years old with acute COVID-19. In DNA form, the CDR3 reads TGTGCCAGCAGCTCGGGACAGGCTAGCAATCAGCCCCAGCATTTT. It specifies CASSSGQASNQPQHF. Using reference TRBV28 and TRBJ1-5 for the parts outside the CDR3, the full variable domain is DVKVTQSSRYLVKRTGEKVFLECVQDMDHENMFWYRQDPGLGLRLIYFSYDVKMKEKGDIPEGYSVSREKKERFSLILESASTNQTSMYLCASSSGQASNQPQHFGDGTRLSIL.